Included here is one T cell receptor beta chain sequence, with context. Antigen: not known. The data originate from a study of cytomegalovirus exposure and HLA in healthy donors. On the study more broadly: The roughly 130 validation repertoires, a later analysis reported, used the same platform as the 700 or so repertoires from the first cohort. Study-wide points: The study designated 160 or so TCR beta chains cytomegalovirus-associated. The authors confirmed in vitro that a few CMV-associated chains were specific for CMV antigens. The finding came from a later analysis; first-cohort TCR clusters tended to co-occur in the roughly 110 validation repertoires.

The CDR3 runs to 13 residues. V trimming: 1 base; J trimming: 7 bases; junction bases outside the gene matches: 3. Per germline, CDR1 SGHNT and CDR2 YYREEE (reference sequence). Measured with immunoSEQ multiplex PCR; TCRdb has only the in-frame clones, and not every one. The sample lists 120,000 to 150,000 clones, 80% to 90% occurring once. This chain links TRBV5-4 with TRBJ1-2, with 8 bases fitting TRBD1. The specimen was PBMCs. The clonotype comes from a man in his late teens or twenties in good health and CMV-seropositive. CDR3 nucleotides: TGTGCCAGCAGCTTGCAGGGGGCGGGTGGCTACACCTTC. Translation: CASSLQGAGGYTF.